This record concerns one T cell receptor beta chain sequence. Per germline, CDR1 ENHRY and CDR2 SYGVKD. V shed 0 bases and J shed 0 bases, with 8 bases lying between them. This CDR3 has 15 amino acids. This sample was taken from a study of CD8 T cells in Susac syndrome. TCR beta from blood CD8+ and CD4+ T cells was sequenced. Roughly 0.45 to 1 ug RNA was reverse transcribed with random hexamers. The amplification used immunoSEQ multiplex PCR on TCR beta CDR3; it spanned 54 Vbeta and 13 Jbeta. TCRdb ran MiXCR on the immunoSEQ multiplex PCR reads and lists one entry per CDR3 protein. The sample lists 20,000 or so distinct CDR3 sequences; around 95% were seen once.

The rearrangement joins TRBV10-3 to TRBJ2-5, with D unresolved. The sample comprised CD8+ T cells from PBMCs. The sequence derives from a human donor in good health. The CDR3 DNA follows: TGTGCCATCAGTGAGTCACGCCTGTACCAAGAGACCCAGTACTTC. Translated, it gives CAISESRLYQETQYF.